One T cell receptor beta chain is described in this entry. The antigen is undetermined. Cycle 7 day 1, cycle 4 day 1, and baseline were the timepoints at which blood was sampled. Only in-frame clones appear in the TCRdb table, and some are missing; sequencing was by immunoSEQ multiplex PCR. The sample holds about 20,000 clones, roughly 78% seen once. V was clipped by 5 bases and J by 4 bases, with 6 bases between them. Germline lookup yields CDR1 MNHEY and CDR2 SMNVEV (reference sequence). The CDR3 is 11 residues long. These data belong to a study of OX40 agonist ivuxolimab in advanced cancers. In the study overall: Cohort: more than 75% men, mean age approximately 66, aged roughly 20 to 79.

Whole-study results and caveats: On average, CD8+ T cells showed a greater number of expanded clones than CD4+.

The chain carries TRBV27 and TRBJ2-7; D uncertain. Sample: CD4+ or CD8+ T cells sorted from blood, taken in a trial of the OX40 agonist ivuxolimab. The TCR was taken from an adult with an advanced solid tumor such as melanoma, head and neck, liver or kidney cancer. CDR3 residues: CASSVGYEQYF. The DNA of the CDR3 is TGTGCCAGCAGTGTGGGATACGAGCAGTACTTC.